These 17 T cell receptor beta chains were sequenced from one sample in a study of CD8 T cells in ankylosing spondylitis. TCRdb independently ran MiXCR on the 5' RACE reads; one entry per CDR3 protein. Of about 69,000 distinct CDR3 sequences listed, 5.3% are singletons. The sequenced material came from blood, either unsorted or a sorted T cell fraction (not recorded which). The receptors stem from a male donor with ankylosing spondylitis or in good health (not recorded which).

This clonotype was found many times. This chain's CDR3 is CASSPPSGRLNTEAFF. CDR3 in DNA: TGTGCCAGCTCACCACCGTCGGGCAGGCTGAACACTGAAGCTTTCTTT. This chain connects TRBV18 to TRBJ1-1; no firm D call. The CDR3 sequence is 16 residues long. CDR1 is KGHSH and CDR2 is LQKENI in the germline V gene. V was shortened by 0 bases and J by 0 bases, with 11 bases between the two germline ends.

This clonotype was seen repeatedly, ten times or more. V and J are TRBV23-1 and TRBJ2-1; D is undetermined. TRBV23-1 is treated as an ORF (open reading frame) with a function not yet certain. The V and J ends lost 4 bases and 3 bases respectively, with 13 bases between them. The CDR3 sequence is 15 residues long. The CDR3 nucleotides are TGCGCCAGCAGTCCCTTACGGACCTTCTACAATGAGCAGTTCTTC. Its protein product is CASSPLRTFYNEQFF.

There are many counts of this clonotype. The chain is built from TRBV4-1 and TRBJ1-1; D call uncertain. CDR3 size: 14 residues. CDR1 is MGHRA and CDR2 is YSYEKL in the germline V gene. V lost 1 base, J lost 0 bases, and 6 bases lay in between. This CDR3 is CASSQASMNTEAFF. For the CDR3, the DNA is TGCGCCAGCAGCCAAGCTTCCATGAACACTGAAGCTTTCTTT.

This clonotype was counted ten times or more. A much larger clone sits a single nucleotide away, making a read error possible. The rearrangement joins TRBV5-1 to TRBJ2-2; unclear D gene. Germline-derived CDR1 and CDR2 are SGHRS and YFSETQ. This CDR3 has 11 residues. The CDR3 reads CASRLAGELFF. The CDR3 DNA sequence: TGCGCCAGCAGATTGGCCGGGGAGCTGTTTTTT.

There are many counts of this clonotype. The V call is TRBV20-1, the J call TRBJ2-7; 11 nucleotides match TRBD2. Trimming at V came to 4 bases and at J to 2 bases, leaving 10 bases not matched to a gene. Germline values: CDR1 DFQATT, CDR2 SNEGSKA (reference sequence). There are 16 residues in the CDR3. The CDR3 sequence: CSATNYETSGAYEQYF. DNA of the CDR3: TGCAGTGCTACAAACTACGAGACTAGCGGGGCCTACGAGCAGTACTTC.

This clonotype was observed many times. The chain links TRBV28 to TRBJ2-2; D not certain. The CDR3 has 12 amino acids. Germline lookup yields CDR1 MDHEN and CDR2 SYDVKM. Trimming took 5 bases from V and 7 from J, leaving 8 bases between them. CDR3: CASSTPLGELFF. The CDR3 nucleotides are TGTGCCAGCAGTACGCCCCTCGGGGAGCTGTTTTTT.

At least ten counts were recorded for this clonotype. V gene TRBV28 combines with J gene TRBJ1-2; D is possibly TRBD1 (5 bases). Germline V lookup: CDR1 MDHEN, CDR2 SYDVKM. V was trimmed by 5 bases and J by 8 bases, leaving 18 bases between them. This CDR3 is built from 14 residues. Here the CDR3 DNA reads TGTGCCAGCAGTCTTCCCGGGGGAATCGAAGGCTACACCTTC. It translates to CASSLPGGIEGYTF.

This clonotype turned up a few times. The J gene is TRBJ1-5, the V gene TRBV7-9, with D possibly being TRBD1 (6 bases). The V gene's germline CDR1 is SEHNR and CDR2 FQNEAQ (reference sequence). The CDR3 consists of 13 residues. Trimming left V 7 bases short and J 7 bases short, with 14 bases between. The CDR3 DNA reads TGTGCCAGCACGGCAGGGGAGGGACAGCCCCAGCATTTT. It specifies CASTAGEGQPQHF.

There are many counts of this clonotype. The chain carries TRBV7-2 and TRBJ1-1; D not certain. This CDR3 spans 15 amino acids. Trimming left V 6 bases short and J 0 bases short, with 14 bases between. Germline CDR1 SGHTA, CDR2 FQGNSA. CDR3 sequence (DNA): TGTGCCAGCAGACGAAACGCCATCATGAACACTGAAGCTTTCTTT. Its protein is CASRRNAIMNTEAFF.

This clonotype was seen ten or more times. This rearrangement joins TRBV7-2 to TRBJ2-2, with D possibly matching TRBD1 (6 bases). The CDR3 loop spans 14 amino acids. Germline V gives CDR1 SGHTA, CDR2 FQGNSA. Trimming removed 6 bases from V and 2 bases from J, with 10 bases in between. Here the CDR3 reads CASRIQGNTGELFF. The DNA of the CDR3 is TGTGCCAGCAGAATACAGGGAAACACCGGGGAGCTGTTTTTT.

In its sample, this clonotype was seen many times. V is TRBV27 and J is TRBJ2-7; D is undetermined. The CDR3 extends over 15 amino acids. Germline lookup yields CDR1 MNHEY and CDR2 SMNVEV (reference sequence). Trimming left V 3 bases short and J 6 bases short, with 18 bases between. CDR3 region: CASSLGQIGTGEQYF. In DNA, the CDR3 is TGTGCCAGCAGTTTGGGCCAGATAGGTACGGGCGAGCAGTACTTC.

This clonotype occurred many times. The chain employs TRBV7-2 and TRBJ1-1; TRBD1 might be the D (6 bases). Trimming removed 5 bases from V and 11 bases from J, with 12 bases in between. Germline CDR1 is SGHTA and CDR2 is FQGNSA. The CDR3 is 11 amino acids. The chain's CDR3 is CASSERTVAFF. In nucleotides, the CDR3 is TGTGCCAGCAGCGAGAGGACAGTGGCTTTCTTT.

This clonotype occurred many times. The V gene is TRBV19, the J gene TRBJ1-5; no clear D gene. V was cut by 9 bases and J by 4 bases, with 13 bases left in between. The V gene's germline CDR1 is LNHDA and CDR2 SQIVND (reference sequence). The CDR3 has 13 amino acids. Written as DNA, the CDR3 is TGTGCCAGAGTGGGCAGAGAAAATCAGCCCCAGCATTTT. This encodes CARVGRENQPQHF.

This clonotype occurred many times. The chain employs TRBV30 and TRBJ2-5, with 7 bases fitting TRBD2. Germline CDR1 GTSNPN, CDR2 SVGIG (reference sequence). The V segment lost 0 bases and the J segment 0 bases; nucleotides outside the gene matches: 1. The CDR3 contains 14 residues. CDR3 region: CAWSVAGNQETQYF. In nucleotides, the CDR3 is TGTGCCTGGAGTGTAGCGGGGAACCAAGAGACCCAGTACTTC.

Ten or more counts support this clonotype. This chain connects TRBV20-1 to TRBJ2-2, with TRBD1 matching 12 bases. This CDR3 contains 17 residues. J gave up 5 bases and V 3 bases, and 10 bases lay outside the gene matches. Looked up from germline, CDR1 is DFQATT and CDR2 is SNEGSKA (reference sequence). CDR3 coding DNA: TGCAGTGCTAGGCCACGGGACAGGGGGCATCGTACCGGGGAGCTGTTTTTT. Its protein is CSARPRDRGHRTGELFF.

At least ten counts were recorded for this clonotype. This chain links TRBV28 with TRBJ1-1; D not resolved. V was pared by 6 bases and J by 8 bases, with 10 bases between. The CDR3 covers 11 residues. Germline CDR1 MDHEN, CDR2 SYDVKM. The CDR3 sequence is CASRTPLEAFF. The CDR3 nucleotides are TGTGCCAGCAGGACCCCGTTGGAAGCTTTCTTT.

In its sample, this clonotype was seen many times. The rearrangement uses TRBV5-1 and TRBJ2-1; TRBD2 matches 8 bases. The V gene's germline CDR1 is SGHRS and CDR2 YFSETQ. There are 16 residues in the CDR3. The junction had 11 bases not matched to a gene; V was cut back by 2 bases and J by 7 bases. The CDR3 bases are TGCGCCAGCAGCTTTTCGACGGGGGGGCCGGAGAATGAGCAGTTCTTC. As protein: CASSFSTGGPENEQFF.